The 22 T cell receptor beta chains listed next were all sequenced from one sample in a study of control samples from healthy donors and cancer patients. Only in-frame clones appear in the TCRdb table, and some are missing; sequencing was by immunoSEQ multiplex PCR. This sample carries some 120,000 clones, roughly 91% of them seen once, and the ten largest clones take approximately 9%. Input material: blood. The receptors stem from a man aged 35 to 55 in good health.

V gene TRBV6-5 combines with J gene TRBJ1-4; no clear D. The germline V gene encodes CDR1 MNHEY and CDR2 SVGAGI. Between the trimmed V and J ends, which lost 0 bases and 6 bases, there was a span of 11 bases. The CDR3 extends over 15 amino acids. The chain's CDR3 is CASSYSGRTYEKLFF. The CDR3 DNA reads TGTGCCAGCAGTTACTCGGGCAGGACGTATGAAAAACTGTTTTTT.

This clone occurred once. The chain employs TRBV19 and TRBJ1-1; a possible D gene is TRBD1 (6 bases). Germline CDR1 and CDR2: LNHDA and SQIVND (reference sequence). The CDR3 runs to 14 residues. V was cut by 4 bases and J by 1 base, with 10 bases left in between. The CDR3 sequence is CASSRGGENTEAFF. The CDR3, as DNA: TGTGCCAGTAGTAGGGGGGGCGAGAACACTGAAGCTTTCTTT.

This chain joins TRBV21-1 and TRBJ2-7. TRBV21-1 constitutes a pseudogene. The CDR3 length is 14 residues. The chain's CDR3 is CASSTRQRDYEQYF. Written as DNA, the CDR3 is TGTGCCAGCAGCACCCGACAAAGGGATTACGAGCAGTACTTC.

The gene calls are TRBV18 and TRBJ1-5; D remains ambiguous. CDR3 length: 13 residues. V lost 4 bases to trimming and J lost 1 base, with 5 bases between them. Germline loops: CDR1 KGHSH, CDR2 LQKENI. CDR3 nucleotides: TGTGCCAGCTCACGGGGAAGCAATCAGCCCCAGCATTTT. It encodes CASSRGSNQPQHF. The variable domain in full, completed from reference TRBV18 and TRBJ1-5, reads NAGVMQNPRHLVRRRGQEARLRCSPMKGHSHVYWYRQLPEEGLKFMVYLQKENIIDESGMPKERFSAEFPKEGPSILRIQQVVRGDSAAYFCASSRGSNQPQHFGDGTRLSIL.

This chain connects TRBV7-9 to TRBJ2-5; the match to TRBD1 covers 9 bases. The CDR3 runs 15 residues. Unmatched junction bases numbered 7, after V lost 8 bases and J lost 0 bases. Germline-derived CDR1 and CDR2 are SEHNR and FQNEAQ (reference sequence). CDR3 loop: CASGLGQGYQETQYF. The CDR3 bases are TGTGCCAGCGGTTTGGGACAGGGTTACCAAGAGACCCAGTACTTC.

A note on this clone: Relative to the germline gene, one junction end is altered; a read error may explain this. The genes are TRBV7-2 and TRBJ1-4; the match to TRBD1 covers 8 bases. The CDR3 covers 14 residues. CDR1 and CDR2 from the germline V gene are SGHTA and FQGNSA. Here the CDR3 DNA reads TGTGCCAGCAGCATCACAGGGGGGGGTGAAGAACTGTTTTTT. It yields the protein CASSITGGGEELFF.

The chain uses TRBV6-5 and TRBJ1-6, with D perhaps TRBD1 (6 bases). CDR1 is MNHEY, CDR2 SVGAGI, per germline. The V end lost 6 bases, the J end lost 7 bases, and 13 bases lay between the germline ends. The CDR3 sequence is 14 residues long. The CDR3 protein is CASRDQGYNSPLHF. The CDR3, as DNA: TGTGCCAGCAGAGACCAGGGGTACAATTCACCCCTCCACTTT.

The chain uses TRBV6-5 and TRBJ1-5; D is unclear. V lost 6 bases and J lost 4, with 4 bases in between. CDR1 is MNHEY, CDR2 SVGAGI, per germline. The CDR3 totals 11 residues. CDR3 bases: TGTGCCAGCAGGAAAAATCAGCCCCAGCATTTT. This translates into CASRKNQPQHF.

The chain is built from TRBV11-3 and TRBJ2-7; D unclear. The germline V and J ends were trimmed by 3 bases and 3 bases, with 9 bases remaining between them. The germline V gene has CDR1 SGHNT and CDR2 YENEEA. This CDR3 is built from 13 residues. The CDR3 DNA reads as TGTGCCAGCAGCTTTCATATAAACTACGAGCAGTACTTC. It yields the protein CASSFHINYEQYF.

V and J are TRBV5-1 and TRBJ1-2, with D hard to call. The CDR3 runs to 13 residues. The V end was cut by 2 bases, the J end by 1 base, with 6 bases between. The V gene's germline CDR1 is SGHRS and CDR2 YFSETQ. The CDR3, as DNA: TGCGCCAGCAGCTTCAAGGTTAACTATGGCTACACCTTC. This translates into CASSFKVNYGYTF.

The rearrangement uses TRBV24-1 and TRBJ1-3, with a weak D call TRBD1 (6 bases). The germline V gene encodes CDR1 KGHDR and CDR2 SFDVKD. CDR3 length equals 15 residues. Trimming removed 1 base at V and 2 bases at J, with 8 bases between. CDR3 sequence reads: CATSDFRGAGNTIYF. The CDR3 DNA follows: TGTGCCACCAGTGATTTTAGGGGGGCTGGAAACACCATATATTTT.

This clone has only a few counts. This chain uses TRBV2 with TRBJ2-7; a weak D match, TRBD2 (5 bases). CDR3 size: 14 residues. CDR1 SNHLY and CDR2 FYNNEI come from the germline V gene. V was pared by 6 bases and J by 0 bases, with 12 bases between. CDR3 DNA sequence: TGTGCCAGCAGCCTTGGCGGGCACTCCTACGAGCAGTACTTC. Translated, it gives CASSLGGHSYEQYF.

The sample holds a few counts of this clone. The chain links TRBV5-6 to TRBJ1-5; D is ambiguous. The germline V and J ends were trimmed by 0 bases and 1 base, with 2 bases remaining between them. CDR3 length: 13 amino acids. Germline CDR1 and CDR2: SGHDT and YYEEEE. CDR3: CASSLGSNQPQHF. CDR3 DNA sequence: TGTGCCAGCAGCTTGGGCAGCAATCAGCCCCAGCATTTT.

V usage is TRBV6-4 and J usage is TRBJ2-3, with TRBD2 identical over 7 bases. V gave up 3 bases and J gave up 3 bases; unmatched junction bases: 3. Germline CDR1 is MRHNA and CDR2 is SNTAGT. The CDR3 is 14 amino acids. The CDR3 DNA sequence: TGTGCCAGCAGTGAAGGAGCGGGGACAGATACGCAGTATTTT. Translation gives CASSEGAGTDTQYF.

A single count supports this clone. The chain joins TRBV4-3 to TRBJ2-1, with 8 bases that match TRBD1. V gave up 0 bases and J gave up 13 bases; unmatched junction bases: 14. The germline CDR1 and CDR2 sequences are LGHNA and YSLEER. The CDR3 extends over 16 amino acids. This CDR3 is CASSQDFGGQGRRQFF. CDR3 nucleotide sequence: TGCGCCAGCAGCCAAGATTTCGGAGGACAGGGTCGAAGACAGTTCTTC.

J is TRBJ1-3 and V is TRBV3-1 (or the pseudogene TRBV3-2); maybe TRBD1 (5 bases). V was shortened by 0 bases and J by 5 bases, with 14 bases between the two germline ends. The germline gives CDR1 LGHDT, CDR2 YNNKEL (reference sequence). CDR3 length: 16 residues. Here the CDR3 reads CASSQDVRGPRNTIYF. CDR3 nucleotides: TGTGCCAGCAGCCAAGATGTGAGGGGACCCAGAAACACCATATATTTT.

This clone was observed a single time. V gene TRBV5-1 combines with J gene TRBJ2-3; D unresolved. Germline V gene data show CDR1 as SGHRS and CDR2 as YFSETQ. Trimming removed 0 bases from V and 7 bases from J, with 6 bases in between. The CDR3 covers 12 residues. The CDR3 DNA sequence: TGCGCCAGCAGCTTGGGGACCTATACGCAGTATTTT. This sequence encodes CASSLGTYTQYF.

As to this clone: Other DNA sequences within the sample encode an identical CDR3. The V and J genes are TRBV9 and TRBJ1-1; tentative D call: TRBD1 (5 bases). The V end lost 1 base, the J end lost 6 bases, and 19 bases lay between the germline ends. The CDR3 is 16 amino acids. Per the germline V gene, CDR1 is SGDLS and CDR2 is YYNGEE. The CDR3 here is CASSVSWGGRGSEAFF. In DNA form, the CDR3 reads TGTGCCAGCAGCGTATCGTGGGGGGGTCGAGGCTCTGAAGCTTTCTTT.

The chain recombines TRBV19 with TRBJ1-6; D perhaps matches TRBD1 (6 bases). Trimming stripped 5 bases from V and 7 bases from J, with 9 bases between. CDR3 length: 13 residues. Germline-derived CDR1 and CDR2 are LNHDA and SQIVND (reference sequence). CDR3 nucleotide sequence: TGTGCCAGTAGTGGCCAGGGGAATTCACCCCTCCACTTT. It is translated as CASSGQGNSPLHF.

J is TRBJ1-2 and V is TRBV24-1; no clear D gene. Per the germline V gene, CDR1 is KGHDR and CDR2 is SFDVKD. This CDR3 has 16 residues. Trimming cost V 5 bases and J 3 bases, with 18 bases left between them. The CDR3 reads CATSGAEMGSDYGYTF. In DNA form, the CDR3 reads TGTGCCACCAGTGGTGCGGAAATGGGGTCCGACTATGGCTACACCTTC.

To note about this clone: Other DNA variants within this sample encode the same CDR3. The chain combines TRBV7-9 with TRBJ2-7; no definite D call. Germline V gene data show CDR1 as SEHNR and CDR2 as FQNEAQ (reference sequence). This CDR3 has 12 residues. The germline V and J ends were trimmed by 1 base and 4 bases, with 5 bases remaining between them. DNA for the CDR3: TGTGCCAGCAGCTTAGGGGTGTACGAGCAGTACTTC. This codes for CASSLGVYEQYF.

The chain uses TRBV7-2 and TRBJ2-7; a weak D match, TRBD1 (5 bases). Germline lookup yields CDR1 SGHTA and CDR2 FQGNSA. The CDR3 contains 14 residues. Between the trimmed V and J ends, which lost 2 bases and 2 bases, there was a span of 10 bases. CDR3 protein: CASSLLSGPYEQYF. The CDR3 bases are TGTGCCAGCAGCTTATTATCAGGGCCCTACGAGCAGTACTTC.